What follows are 20 T cell receptor beta chains derived from one specimen sequenced in a study of cytomegalovirus exposure and HLA in healthy donors. The PCR had 60 Vbeta and 13 Jbeta primers. Data came from immunoSEQ multiplex PCR; TCRdb stores just in-frame clones and leaves some out. The repertoire holds around 150,000 clones, with around 79% as singletons. The sequenced sample consisted of PBMCs. These receptor sequences come from a man aged 50-59 years in good health and CMV-seropositive.

V is TRBV5-1 and J is TRBJ2-5; 8 bases are shared with TRBD2. V gave up 5 bases and J gave up 4 bases; unmatched junction bases: 7. Looked up from germline, CDR1 is SGHRS and CDR2 is YFSETQ. CDR3 length equals 14 residues. The DNA of the CDR3 is TGCGCCAGCAGGGCTGGAGCGGGAGCAGAGACCCAGTACTTC. Protein product: CASRAGAGAETQYF.

This clone was counted once. V gene TRBV13 combines with J gene TRBJ2-4; TRBD1 matches 9 bases. This CDR3 comprises 16 residues. Trimming removed 5 bases from V and 2 bases from J; junction bases left unmatched: 7. CDR1 and CDR2 (germline): PRHDT, FYEKMQ (reference sequence). CDR3 in amino acids: CASSPGQGPTKNIQYF. The DNA for the CDR3 is TGTGCCAGCAGCCCTGGACAGGGGCCAACCAAAAACATTCAGTACTTC.

The chain couples TRBV27 to TRBJ2-1; 9 positions agree with TRBD2. In germline, CDR1 is MNHEY, CDR2 SMNVEV (reference sequence). The CDR3 runs 14 residues. The V and J ends lost 3 bases and 9 bases, in that order; junction bases with no gene match: 6. DNA for the CDR3: TGTGCCAGCAGTTTTCGCGGGAGGGCCATTGAGCAGTTCTTC. Translated, it gives CASSFRGRAIEQFF.

The genes are TRBV29-1 and TRBJ2-3; 12 bases agree with TRBD2. The CDR3 extends over 15 amino acids. V shed 5 bases, J shed 0 bases, and the junction held 3 bases outside the gene matches. Germline V gene lookup returns CDR1 SQVTM and CDR2 ANQGSEA. CDR3 sequence reads: CSVFGTSGSTDTQYF. CDR3 nucleotides: TGCAGCGTTTTTGGGACTAGCGGGAGCACAGATACGCAGTATTTT.

V gene TRBV13 combines with J gene TRBJ2-5; 8 bases line up with TRBD1. The CDR3 covers 15 residues. CDR1 is PRHDT, CDR2 FYEKMQ, per germline (reference sequence). With 1 base clipped from V and 5 bases from J, the junction kept 6 bases outside the gene matches. The CDR3 here is CASSLVSRGLETQYF. DNA for the CDR3: TGTGCCAGCAGCTTAGTTAGCAGGGGGCTTGAGACCCAGTACTTC.

The chain carries TRBV6-6 and TRBJ2-4; D is undetermined. Germline V gene data show CDR1 as MNHNY and CDR2 as SVGAGI (reference sequence). This CDR3 contains 15 residues. Deletions cut 5 bases from V and 0 bases from J, with 11 bases between. In nucleotides, the CDR3 is TGTGCCAGCAGTCCTGGCCGACTAGCCAAAAACATTCAGTACTTC. Translating it yields CASSPGRLAKNIQYF.

The chain recombines TRBV11-2 with TRBJ2-1; 11 bases are shared with TRBD2. The V gene's germline CDR1 is SGHAT and CDR2 FQNNGV. After removal of 5 bases from V and 1 base from J, the junction contained 7 bases not matched to a gene. The CDR3 length is 17 residues. Here the CDR3 reads CASSGGTSGISYNEQFF. The DNA for the CDR3 is TGTGCCAGCAGCGGAGGGACTAGCGGAATTTCCTACAATGAGCAGTTCTTC.

The gene calls are TRBV28 and TRBJ2-7; TRBD2 agrees at 9 bases. Germline V lookup: CDR1 MDHEN, CDR2 SYDVKM. V shed 4 bases, J shed 6 bases, and the junction held 13 bases outside the gene matches. This CDR3 has 16 amino acids. Here the CDR3 reads CASSSNPSGTITEQYF. CDR3 in DNA: TGTGCCAGCAGTTCCAATCCTAGCGGGACTATCACCGAGCAGTACTTC.

J is TRBJ2-2 and V is TRBV6-1; weak D call: TRBD1 (5 bases). The V end was cut by 5 bases, the J end by 5 bases, with 9 bases between. This CDR3 has 13 residues. Germline loops: CDR1 MNHNS, CDR2 SASEGT. The CDR3 is CASSTKGTGELFF. CDR3 in DNA: TGTGCCAGCAGTACCAAGGGGACCGGGGAGCTGTTTTTT.

This chain joins TRBV7-9 and TRBJ2-1; TRBD2 aligns across 9 bases. CDR3 length equals 15 residues. V was clipped by 5 bases and J by 6 bases; unmatched bases: 8. The germline CDR1 and CDR2 sequences are SEHNR and FQNEAQ (reference sequence). The CDR3 nucleotides are TGTGCCAGCAGCCAGGCGGGACTAGCCCCCAATGAGCAGTTCTTC. It encodes CASSQAGLAPNEQFF.

J is TRBJ2-5 and V is TRBV5-1; 9 bases line up with TRBD1. J lost 5 bases, V lost 4 bases, and 6 bases had no gene match. Looked up from germline, CDR1 is SGHRS and CDR2 is YFSETQ. The CDR3 runs to 14 residues. In DNA, the CDR3 is TGCGCCAGCAGCGCGGGACAGGGTGGGGAGACCCAGTACTTC. Protein sequence: CASSAGQGGETQYF. Together with reference TRBV5-1 and TRBJ2-5, the CDR3 gives the full variable domain: KAGVTQTPRYLIKTRGQQVTLSCSPISGHRSVSWYQQTPGQGLQFLFEYFSETQRNKGNFPGRFSGRQFSNSRSEMNVSTLELGDSALYLCASSAGQGGETQYFGPGTRLLVL.

This clone came up a few times. The CDR3 ends on some other residue instead of the conserved phenylalanine or tryptophan, so this is likely a read error. It is unclear where the CDR3 begins or ends on the DNA, so no DNA is shown, and the CDR3 is as TCRdb lists it. The CDR3 protein is CSAPELFGGL. V is TRBV20-1 and J is TRBJ1-2. Germline values: CDR1 DFQATT, CDR2 SNEGSKA (reference sequence). Termini included, the CDR3 measures 10 amino acids.

The table lists this clone with a few counts. The chain is built from TRBV21-1 and TRBJ2-1; TRBD2 is taken as the D call from the table, unchecked against the DNA. TRBV21-1 is annotated as a pseudogene. The CDR3 is 16 amino acids. The CDR3 DNA reads TGTGCCAGCAGCAAAGAAGCGGGAGGAGGTTACAATGAGCAGTTCTTC. It is translated as CASSKEAGGGYNEQFF.

The J gene is TRBJ2-5, the V gene TRBV7-6; 8 positions match TRBD2. J lost 4 bases, V lost 0 bases, and 4 bases had no gene match. This CDR3 contains 15 residues. The V gene's germline CDR1 is SGHVS and CDR2 FNYEAQ. The CDR3 is CASSLATSGGETQYF. The DNA of the CDR3 is TGTGCCAGCAGCTTAGCAACTAGCGGTGGAGAGACCCAGTACTTC.

V and J are TRBV19 and TRBJ2-3; 14 bases are a match to TRBD2. CDR3 length equals 19 residues. V was pared by 4 bases and J by 3 bases, with 12 bases of the junction left unmatched. In germline, CDR1 is LNHDA, CDR2 SQIVND (reference sequence). In DNA, the CDR3 is TGTGCCAGTAGTACCCGGCCGGGACTAGCGGGAGTCGTGACAGATACGCAGTATTTT. Protein product: CASSTRPGLAGVVTDTQYF.

The genes are TRBV5-4 and TRBJ1-2; possible D gene TRBD1, 5 bases. This CDR3 is built from 14 residues. Per germline, CDR1 SGHNT and CDR2 YYREEE (reference sequence). The V end was cut by 1 base, the J end by 8 bases, with 15 bases between. The CDR3 loop reads CASSLRGPPGGYTF. In DNA form, the CDR3 reads TGTGCCAGCAGCTTGAGGGGTCCCCCCGGGGGCTACACCTTC.

The V and J genes are TRBV5-1 and TRBJ2-3; a weak D match, TRBD1 (6 bases). Trimming left V 0 bases short and J 2 bases short, with 13 bases between. Germline CDR1 and CDR2: SGHRS and YFSETQ. This CDR3 has 16 amino acids. CDR3 bases: TGCGCCAGCAGCTTGGGGGCAGGGGTGGCCACAGATACGCAGTATTTT. It specifies CASSLGAGVATDTQYF.

The V gene is TRBV5-4, the J gene TRBJ1-1; weak D call: TRBD1 (6 bases). Per the germline V gene, CDR1 is SGHNT and CDR2 is YYREEE (reference sequence). The germline V and J ends were trimmed by 4 bases and 11 bases, with 15 bases remaining between them. This CDR3 comprises 12 residues. The CDR3 spells CASSQAGVGAFF. Here the CDR3 DNA reads TGTGCCAGCAGCCAAGCAGGGGTGGGGGCTTTCTTT. Variable domain in full (rest from reference TRBV5-4 and TRBJ1-1): ETGVTQSPTHLIKTRGQQVTLRCSSQSGHNTVSWYQQALGQGPQFIFQYYREEENGRGNFPPRFSGLQFPNYSSELNVNALELDDSALYLCASSQAGVGAFFGQGTRLTVV.

The chain has TRBV19 and TRBJ2-5; D might be TRBD2 (6 bases). Trimming removed 7 bases from V and 1 base from J, with 13 bases in between. Germline V CDR1 and CDR2: LNHDA, SQIVND (reference sequence). The CDR3 extends over 14 amino acids. The CDR3 loop is CASIGRGIQETQYF. The CDR3 DNA follows: TGTGCCAGTATTGGCCGGGGGATCCAAGAGACCCAGTACTTC.

This chain links TRBV28 with TRBJ1-6; 10 positions agree with TRBD1. Germline CDR1 is MDHEN and CDR2 is SYDVKM. V trimming: 2 bases; J trimming: 8 bases; junction bases outside the gene matches: 9. The CDR3 runs to 17 residues. The CDR3, as DNA: TGTGCCAGCAGTTTACCATCAACCGGGACAGGGGATTCACCCCTCCACTTT. This gives the protein CASSLPSTGTGDSPLHF. The full variable domain, completed using reference TRBV28 and TRBJ1-6, is DVKVTQSSRYLVKRTGEKVFLECVQDMDHENMFWYRQDPGLGLRLIYFSYDVKMKEKGDIPEGYSVSREKKERFSLILESASTNQTSMYLCASSLPSTGTGDSPLHFGNGTRLTVT.